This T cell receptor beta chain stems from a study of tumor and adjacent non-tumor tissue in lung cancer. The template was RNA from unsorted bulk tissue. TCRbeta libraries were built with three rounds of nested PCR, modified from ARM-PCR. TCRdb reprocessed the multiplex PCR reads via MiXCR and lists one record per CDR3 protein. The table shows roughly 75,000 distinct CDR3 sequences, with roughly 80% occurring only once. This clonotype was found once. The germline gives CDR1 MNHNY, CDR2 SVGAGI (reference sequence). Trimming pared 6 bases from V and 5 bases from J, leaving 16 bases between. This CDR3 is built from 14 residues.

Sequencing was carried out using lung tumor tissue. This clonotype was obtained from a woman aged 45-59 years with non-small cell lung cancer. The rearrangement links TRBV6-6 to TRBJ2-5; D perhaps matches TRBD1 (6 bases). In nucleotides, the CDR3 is TGTGCCAGCAGATACGCACAGGGTTGGGAGACCCAGTACTTC. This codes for CASRYAQGWETQYF.